This T cell receptor beta chain was identified during a study of cytomegalovirus exposure and HLA in healthy donors. Study-wide findings and caveats: What TCR beta sequences reportedly achieved was accurate prediction of HLA-A and HLA-B alleles in most subjects. The productive fraction for most TCR beta V segments was about 87% or about 30% in an earlier analysis. Later work found most CMV-associated TCR beta chains apparently HLA-restricted.

Notes on this clone: Its antigen remains unknown.

Primers for the PCR totalled 60 Vbeta and 13 Jbeta. Profiling relied on immunoSEQ multiplex PCR, and the TCRdb table lists in-frame clones only, not all of them. The sample shows around 130,000 clones, just under 85% of them seen only once. Sequences were obtained from PBMCs. The TCR sequence derives from a boy between 2 and 15 years old in good health and CMV-seronegative.

CDR3 coding DNA: TGTGCCTGGAGCAGCGGGGATTTTAATGGCTACACCTTC. Amino acids: CAWSSGDFNGYTF. The V and J genes are TRBV30 and TRBJ1-2; D gene unclear. The CDR3 sequence is 13 residues long. In germline, CDR1 is GTSNPN, CDR2 SVGIG (reference sequence). Trimming cost V 3 bases and J 6 bases, with 14 bases left between them. The whole variable domain, filled in from reference TRBV30 and TRBJ1-2, reads SQTIHQWPATLVQPVGSPLSLECTVEGTSNPNLYWYRQAAGRGLQLLFYSVGIGQISSEVPQNLSASRPQDRQFILSSKKLLLSDSGFYLCAWSSGDFNGYTFGSGTRLTVV.